This T cell receptor (beta chain) was retrieved from a study of blood T cell repertoires in COVID-19. Study context: The United States, Italy and Spain supplied acute and convalescent COVID-19 samples. T cells, B-cell-depleted T cells, or PBMCs supplied cDNA or gDNA.

Germline V gene sequence: CDR1 SNHLY, CDR2 FYNNEI. The CDR3 contains 12 residues. Trimming pared 4 bases from V and 8 bases from J, leaving 11 bases between. How the authors handled the data: Amplification from reference gene primers served as the basis for estimated nucleated cell counts. Measured with immunoSEQ multiplex PCR; TCRdb has only the in-frame clones, and not every one. V and J calls and clone size are as listed in that table; D and trimming were resolved from the DNA. In the table there are around 110,000 clones, 82% of which are singletons. The sequencing input was peripheral blood. The TCR sequence derives from a man aged 65 to 79 with acute or convalescent COVID-19. The chain has TRBV2 and TRBJ1-1; a weak D match, TRBD1 (6 bases). The CDR3 sequence is CASSVGALEAFF. The CDR3 DNA reads as TGTGCCAGCAGTGTGGGGGCCCTAGAAGCTTTCTTT.